The present TCR beta chain was sequenced within a study of post-analysis software for immune sequencing data. TCR beta libraries were prepared from cDNA with unique molecular identifiers. There were roughly 0.95 to 10 million T cells, and 400,000 to 650,000 cDNA molecules came from them. TCRdb passed the PCR reads through MiXCR, listing each CDR3 protein once. The table shows about 200,000 distinct CDR3 sequences, with 29% occurring only once. There are many counts of this clonotype. Its antigen is not identified. Points from the study as a whole: The study found significantly lower normalized Chao1 diversity in multiple sclerosis patients than in controls.

The specimen was blood. The TCR originated in a girl aged 2-17 years with multiple sclerosis.

In DNA, the CDR3 is TGCAGTGCTAGAGATAGCAGGGGGAGCGAGACCCAGTACTTC. It specifies CSARDSRGSETQYF. The J gene is TRBJ2-5, the V gene TRBV20-1, with 7 bases matching TRBD1. The V and J ends lost 0 bases and 5 bases, in that order; junction bases with no gene match: 6. Per germline, CDR1 DFQATT and CDR2 SNEGSKA (reference sequence). The CDR3 has 14 amino acids.